This T cell receptor (beta chain) derives from a study of T cells in Graves' hyperthyroidism and ophthalmopathy. About the study: Peripheral blood specimens were obtained at initial diagnosis, prior to any treatment. Study outcomes and limitations: The model foresaw ophthalmopathy a median approximately 6.3 months prior to onset.

CDR3 length equals 15 residues. Trimming took off 6 bases at V and 2 bases at J, with 16 bases between the two ends. A note on this clonotype: Antigen specificity is unknown.

Any patient presenting with uncontrolled infection, other autoimmune disease, pregnancy or lactation was left out. Authors of the study amplified TCR beta CDR3 regions from RNA transcripts. First-round RT-PCR targeting the TCR CDR3 was performed with the HTBI primer set. TCRdb independently ran MiXCR on the multiplex PCR reads; one entry per CDR3 protein. Of about 560,000 distinct CDR3 sequences listed, over 15% are singletons. This sequence originates from a woman aged 18-29 years with Graves' hyperthyroidism. The specimen sequenced was blood. The genes are TRBV12-3 or TRBV12-4 and TRBJ2-5; the D gene is possibly TRBD2 (5 bases). This CDR3 reads CASRIGVIGQETQYF. The CDR3 DNA sequence: TGTGCCAGCAGGATCGGGGTCATCGGACAAGAGACCCAGTACTTC.